This TCR beta chain was captured by sequencing in a study of shared clonotypes between healthy human individuals. The germline V gene encodes CDR1 MNHNS and CDR2 SASEGT. J was trimmed by 0 bases and V by 8 bases; bases with no gene match: 4. This CDR3 comprises 14 residues. Terminally differentiated effector memory CD45RA+ cells were excluded from the naive CD8 cells, which were CD45RO-negative and positively selected for CCR7. Each sample came from a Caucasian adult donor living in Nashville, Tennessee. Produced via immunoSEQ multiplex PCR; TCRdb's table is partial and in-frame only. The sample records more than 2 million clones, around 95% being singletons.

The rearrangement uses TRBV6-1 and TRBJ2-7; 10 bases are a match to TRBD2. The sequence came from a man between 18 and 35 years old in good health. Some clones in this sample may be carry-over from other donors' samples. Sequenced sample: naive CD8+ T cells from PBMCs. CDR3 coding DNA: TGTGCCAGCGCGGCTAGCGGGAGCTCCTACGAGCAGTACTTC. Translating it yields CASAASGSSYEQYF.